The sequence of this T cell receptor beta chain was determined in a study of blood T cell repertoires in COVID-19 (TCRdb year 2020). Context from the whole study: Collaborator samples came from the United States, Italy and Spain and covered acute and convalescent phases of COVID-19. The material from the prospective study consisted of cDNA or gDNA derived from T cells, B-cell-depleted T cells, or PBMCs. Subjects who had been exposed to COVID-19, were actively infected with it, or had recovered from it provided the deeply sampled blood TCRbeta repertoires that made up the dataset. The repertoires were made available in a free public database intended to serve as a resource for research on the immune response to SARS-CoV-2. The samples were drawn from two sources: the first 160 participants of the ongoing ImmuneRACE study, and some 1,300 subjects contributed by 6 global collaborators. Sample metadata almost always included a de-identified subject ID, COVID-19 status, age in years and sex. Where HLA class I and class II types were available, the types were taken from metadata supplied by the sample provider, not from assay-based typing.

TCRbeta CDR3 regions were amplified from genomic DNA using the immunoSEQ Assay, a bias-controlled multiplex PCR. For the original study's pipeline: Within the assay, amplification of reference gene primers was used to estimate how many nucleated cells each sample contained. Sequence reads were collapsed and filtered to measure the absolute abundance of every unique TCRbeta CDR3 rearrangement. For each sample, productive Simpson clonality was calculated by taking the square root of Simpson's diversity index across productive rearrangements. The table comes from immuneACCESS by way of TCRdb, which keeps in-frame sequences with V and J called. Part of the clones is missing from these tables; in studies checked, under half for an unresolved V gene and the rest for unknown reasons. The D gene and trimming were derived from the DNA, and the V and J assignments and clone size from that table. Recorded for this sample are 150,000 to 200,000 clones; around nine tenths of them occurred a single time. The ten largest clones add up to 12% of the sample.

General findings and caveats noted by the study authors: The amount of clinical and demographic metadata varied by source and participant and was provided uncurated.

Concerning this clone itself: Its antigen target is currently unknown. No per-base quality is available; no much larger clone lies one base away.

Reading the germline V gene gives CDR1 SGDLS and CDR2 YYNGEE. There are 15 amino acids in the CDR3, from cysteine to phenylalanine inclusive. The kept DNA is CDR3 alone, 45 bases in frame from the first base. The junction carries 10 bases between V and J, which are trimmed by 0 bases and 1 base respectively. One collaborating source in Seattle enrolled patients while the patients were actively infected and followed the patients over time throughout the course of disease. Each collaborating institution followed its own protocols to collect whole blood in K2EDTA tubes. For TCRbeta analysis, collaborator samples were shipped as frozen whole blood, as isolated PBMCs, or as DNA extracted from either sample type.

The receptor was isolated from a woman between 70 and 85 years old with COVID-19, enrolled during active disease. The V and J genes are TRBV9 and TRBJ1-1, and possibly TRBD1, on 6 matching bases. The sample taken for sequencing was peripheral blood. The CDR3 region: CASSVALGGNTEAFF. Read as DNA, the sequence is TGTGCCAGCAGCGTAGCTTTAGGGGGGAACACTGAAGCTTTCTTT.